This T cell receptor beta chain stems from a study of radiation and T cells in renal cell carcinoma. Libraries were prepared by immunoSEQ multiplex PCR; TCRdb keeps only in-frame clonotypes and omits some of them. The sample includes about 150,000 clones, 87% seen only once; the top ten take over 10%. As for time point: blood 2 weeks post-SBRT. Described treatment: 15 Gy SBRT to primary tumor, nephrectomy 4 weeks later. Radiation-treated patients gave blood at baseline, week 2 and week 4. The patient's renal cell carcinoma had clear cell pathology. Germline CDR1 is SGHTA and CDR2 is FQGNSA. V lost 1 base and J lost 5, with 15 bases in between. The CDR3 is 16 residues long. With regard to this clone: Its target is unknown.

Study-wide points: Without pretreatment biopsies, baseline tumor clonotype presence was undetermined. Top tumor clonotypes rose in blood 2 weeks post-radiation, then contracted.

The V call is TRBV7-2, the J call TRBJ1-5, with D possibly matching TRBD1 (5 bases). This TCR came from a woman aged 45-59 years with renal cell carcinoma. Sample: blood, taken from a patient whose treatment included radiotherapy and nephrectomy. CDR3 loop: CASSLESRWGDQPQHF. The CDR3 bases are TGTGCCAGCAGCTTAGAGTCGAGATGGGGGGATCAGCCCCAGCATTTT.